Sequencing of this T cell receptor (beta chain) was carried out in a study of cytotoxic CD8 clonotypes in ibrutinib-treated CLL. The germline V and J ends were trimmed by 5 bases and 6 bases, with 13 bases remaining between them. This CDR3 contains 13 residues. Per germline, CDR1 SGHTA and CDR2 FQGTGA. TCRdb keeps only in-frame clones here, not all; method: immunoSEQ multiplex PCR. The sample yields hundreds of thousands of clones, roughly 70% seen once. This TCR was recovered from a human donor with chronic lymphocytic leukemia. The sequencing used PBMCs, collected after 24 months of ibrutinib treatment. This chain uses TRBV7-3 with TRBJ1-2; D is undetermined. The CDR3 loop is CASSPKAGDGYTF. The CDR3 DNA reads TGTGCCAGCAGCCCGAAGGCGGGAGATGGCTACACCTTC.